This is a list of T cell receptor beta chains from one sample in a study of control samples from healthy donors and cancer patients. Generated by immunoSEQ multiplex PCR, the TCRdb table keeps only in-frame clones and is missing some. The sample lists 150,000 to 200,000 clones; 70% to 90% were seen once. The sample consisted of blood. The receptors were sampled from a woman aged 30 to 39 in good health. Each CDR3 is given with its conserved first and last residue. A D gene is named only where the DNA matches it firmly.

d_gene	v_gene	j_gene	CDR3nt	CDR3aa
.	TRBV6-6	TRBJ1-1	TGTGCCAGCAGTTCGAGGAGAGGGAACACTGAAGCTTTCTTT	CASSSRRGNTEAFF
TRBD1	TRBV11-2	TRBJ2-6	TGTGCCAGCAGCTTGGACAGGGTTCAAGGGGCCAACGTCCTGACTTTC	CASSLDRVQGANVLTF
TRBD1	TRBV24-1	TRBJ2-5	TGTGCCTCCACAGGACTGACAGGGAGCATGGATGAGGAGACCCAGTACTTC	CASTGLTGSMDEETQYF
TRBD1	TRBV9	TRBJ1-3	TGTGCCAGCAGCGGTTCCACAGGGGGCTCTGGAAACACCATATATTTT	CASSGSTGGSGNTIYF
.	TRBV27	TRBJ2-6	TGTGCCAGCAGTTTCAGGACGGATACCTCTGGGGCCAACGTCCTGACTTTC	CASSFRTDTSGANVLTF
.	TRBV19	TRBJ2-1	TGTGCCAGTAGTACAACAGGGCCCTTGCGGCAGTTCTTC	CASSTTGPLRQFF
.	TRBV12-3/TRBV12-4	TRBJ2-1	TGTGCCAGCAGTTTATTGGGCAATGAGCAGTTCTTC	CASSLLGNEQFF
TRBD1	TRBV2	TRBJ1-6	TGTGCCAGCAGCGCCGGACAGGCGGATTCACCCCTCCACTTT	CASSAGQADSPLHF
.	TRBV6-6	TRBJ1-5	TGTGCCAGCAGCCAAAGTAGTAGCAATCAGCCCCAGCATTTT	CASSQSSSNQPQHF
.	TRBV5-1	TRBJ2-5	TGCGCCAGCAGCACCGAGACAGGCCGTGAGACCCAGTACTTC	CASSTETGRETQYF
.	TRBV2	TRBJ1-3	TGTGCCAGCAGTGCGTCTGTCTTAGTATATTTT	CASSASVLVYF
TRBD2	TRBV7-2	TRBJ2-2	TGTGCCAGCAGCTCCTTGACTAGCGGGAGATCTGGGGAGCTGTTTTTT	CASSSLTSGRSGELFF
.	TRBV3-1/TRBV3-2	TRBJ2-6	TGTGCCAGCAGCTATCCTCCCAGCTCTGGGGCCAACGTCCTGACTTTC	CASSYPPSSGANVLTF
.	TRBV19	TRBJ1-1	TGTGCCAGTAGTATAGATCTGGGCATTGAAGCTTTCTTT	CASSIDLGIEAFF
TRBD1	TRBV25-1	TRBJ1-1	TGTGCCAGCAGTGACTTAGGACAGGGGGGTTTCGAAGCTTTCTTT	CASSDLGQGGFEAFF
.	TRBV5-4	TRBJ2-7	TGTGCCAGCAGCTTAAATGGCGTGGGCGAGCAGTACTTC	CASSLNGVGEQYF
.	TRBV6-5	TRBJ2-3	TGTGCCAGCGGGGTCAGGAGGACAGATACGCAGTATTTT	CASGVRRTDTQYF